The clone carrying this T cell receptor beta chain was seen a few times. Antigen: not known. This entry belongs to a study of shared clonotypes between healthy human individuals. Overall study findings and caveats: Sequencing depth was predicted to influence how clonotypes are shared among donors. Among non-shared clonotypes, generation probabilities were lower than among those shared by all four donors. A few donors shared 5% to 5.5% of their naive CD4 clonotypes.

The CDR3 totals 15 residues. Germline V gene sequence: CDR1 LNHDA, CDR2 SQIVND (reference sequence). Losses at the gene ends were 5 bases for V and 3 bases for J; bases not matched to a gene: 7. The repertoire was sequenced with immunoSEQ multiplex PCR; TCRdb's copy has only in-frame clones and lacks some. This sample carries 2 million to 2.5 million clones, approximately 94% of them seen once, and the ten largest clones take roughly 0.13%. The origin of this receptor is a man between 18 and 29 years old in good health. V usage is TRBV19 and J usage is TRBJ1-5; 7 bases match TRBD1. The sample comprised naive CD4+ T cells sorted from blood. Subset noted: CD45RA+ positively selected. The CDR3 is CASSLTGINNQPQHF. Written as DNA, the CDR3 is TGTGCCAGTAGTCTGACAGGGATCAACAATCAGCCCCAGCATTTT.